Listed here is a single T cell receptor beta chain. Its target is not known. The sample comes from a study of post-analysis software for immune sequencing data. About the study: Relapsing-remitting, secondary progressive and progressive-relapsing courses of multiple sclerosis were included. Findings and limits, study-wide: The normalized Chao1 diversity of multiple sclerosis patients was significantly lower than that of controls. Same-batch samples co-clustered strongly by F measure. Roughly five TRBV segments were significantly more frequent in patients than in controls. TRBV5-6, TRBV5-1 and TRBV20-1 were among these segments.

The authors incorporated unique molecular identifiers into the TCR beta cDNA libraries. Starting from approximately 0.95 to 9.8 million T cells, the study yielded about 490,000 cDNA molecules. TCRdb re-called the PCR reads with MiXCR, one entry per CDR3 protein. The sample carries around 190,000 distinct CDR3 sequences, roughly 28% recorded once. This CDR3 has 16 residues. V was trimmed by 0 bases and J by 5 bases, leaving 16 bases between them. Germline V gives CDR1 SGHRS, CDR2 YFSETQ. The rearrangement joins TRBV5-1 to TRBJ2-3; perhaps TRBD2 as D (6 bases). This TCR derives from a girl under 18 with multiple sclerosis. The source material was blood. The CDR3 DNA reads as TGCGCCAGCAGCTTGGCCCCGGGACGGGGGATAGATACGCAGTATTTT. It translates to CASSLAPGRGIDTQYF.